The 17 T cell receptor beta chains listed next were all sequenced from one sample in a study of T cell responses to AZD1222 COVID-19 vaccine. Libraries were prepared by immunoSEQ multiplex PCR; TCRdb keeps only in-frame clonotypes and omits some of them. The sample contains approximately 110,000 clones, about 90% of which appear only once. The specimen comprised peripheral blood, sampled on day 0 of AZD1222 vaccination. The source of these receptors is an adult in good health.

The chain joins TRBV20-1 to TRBJ1-1, with D unclear. The germline V gene has CDR1 DFQATT and CDR2 SNEGSKA (reference sequence). CDR3 size: 13 residues. V was cut by 3 bases and J by 1 base, with 9 bases left in between. The CDR3 DNA reads TGCAGTGCTAGTGGGCAATCGAACACTGAAGCTTTCTTT. Protein: CSASGQSNTEAFF.

The chain recombines TRBV10-1 with TRBJ2-7; 10 bases agree with TRBD1. Germline CDR1 is WNHNN and CDR2 is SYGVQD (reference sequence). J lost 2 bases, V lost 8 bases, and 6 bases had no gene match. This CDR3 region has 14 residues. DNA for the CDR3: TGCGCCAGCCCAAGACAGGGGGCAACCTACGAGCAGTACTTC. This translates into CASPRQGATYEQYF.

The chain carries TRBV11-3 and TRBJ2-3, with 9 bases aligning to TRBD2. Trimming at V came to 0 bases and at J to 6 bases, leaving 7 bases not matched to a gene. The germline gives CDR1 SGHNT, CDR2 YENEEA. This CDR3 contains 16 residues. The CDR3: CASSLDSAGGRDTQYF. For the CDR3, the DNA is TGTGCCAGCAGCTTAGATAGCGCGGGAGGGCGGGATACGCAGTATTTT.

V gene TRBV3-1 (or the pseudogene TRBV3-2) combines with J gene TRBJ1-2; D might be TRBD1 (5 bases). The germline CDR1 and CDR2 sequences are LGHDT and YNNKEL (reference sequence). Trimming pared 0 bases from V and 2 bases from J, leaving 10 bases between. This CDR3 is 15 amino acids long. As DNA, the CDR3 is TGTGCCAGCAGCCAAGAAGGGGCGGTGAACTATGGCTACACCTTC. Translating it yields CASSQEGAVNYGYTF.

V and J are TRBV14 and TRBJ2-7; 8 bases are shared with TRBD1. With V trimmed by 2 bases and J by 6 bases, 3 bases remained unmatched. The CDR3 is 13 amino acids. Germline loops: CDR1 SGHDN, CDR2 FVKESK. The CDR3 DNA sequence: TGTGCCAGCAGCCAATCCGACAGGGGCGAGCAGTACTTC. Translation gives CASSQSDRGEQYF. The complete variable domain, with remaining parts taken from reference TRBV14 and TRBJ2-7, reads EAGVTQFPSHSVIEKGQTVTLRCDPISGHDNLYWYRRVMGKEIKFLLHFVKESKQDESGMPNNRFLAERTGGTYSTLKVQPAELEDSGVYFCASSQSDRGEQYFGPGTRLTVT.

V gene TRBV4-3 combines with J gene TRBJ2-7, with a possible D match to TRBD2 (6 bases). This CDR3 spans 14 amino acids. The germline gives CDR1 LGHNA, CDR2 YSLEER. The V end lost 0 bases, the J end lost 3 bases, and 9 bases lay between the germline ends. Here the CDR3 reads CASSQDGAGYEQYF. Written as DNA, the CDR3 is TGCGCCAGCAGCCAAGACGGAGCGGGCTACGAGCAGTACTTC.

The rearrangement uses TRBV28 and TRBJ2-7; D might be TRBD2 (9 bases). With 3 bases removed from V and 2 bases from J, the gap between germline ends came to 29 bases. This CDR3 is 20 amino acids long. In germline, CDR1 is MDHEN, CDR2 SYDVKM. This chain's CDR3 is CASSFEYLREGGTGTYEQYF. CDR3 DNA sequence: TGTGCCAGCAGTTTTGAATATTTGCGGGAGGGCGGGACAGGTACCTACGAGCAGTACTTC.

The rearrangement links TRBV6-5 to TRBJ1-2; D unclear. Trimming took off 4 bases at V and 8 bases at J, with 17 bases between the two ends. From germline, CDR1 is MNHEY and CDR2 SVGAGI. There are 14 residues in the CDR3. The CDR3 region is CASSLSVWGRGYTF. CDR3 nucleotide sequence: TGTGCCAGCAGTTTATCAGTTTGGGGTAGAGGCTACACCTTC.

CDR3 nucleotides: TGTGCCAGCAGCCAAGATCTGGGGGGGAGGAATTCACCCCTCCACTTT. Translation gives CASSQDLGGRNSPLHF. The chain employs TRBV4-2 and TRBJ1-6; D might be TRBD1 (5 bases). Germline V gene data show CDR1 as LGHNA and CDR2 as YNFKEQ. CDR3 length: 16 residues. V gave up 0 bases and J gave up 7 bases, with 13 bases separating them.

The chain recombines TRBV2 with TRBJ1-3; 7 bases are a match to TRBD1. Trimming took 5 bases from V and 2 from J; bases not matched to a gene: 18. CDR1 is SNHLY, CDR2 FYNNEI, per germline. This CDR3 has 19 amino acids. The CDR3 DNA is TGTGCCAGCAGTCCAAATGGGGTCCTAGACAGGGAAGCTGGAAACACCATATATTTT. Its translation: CASSPNGVLDREAGNTIYF.

This clone was picked up one time. The genes are TRBV2 and TRBJ2-1; the D gene is possibly TRBD1 (6 bases). V was cut by 3 bases and J by 8 bases, with 17 bases left in between. The CDR3 is made up of 15 amino acids. CDR1 and CDR2 (germline): SNHLY, FYNNEI. The CDR3 DNA reads as TGTGCCAGCAGTGAGGGGCAGGGGCGAAGGGATGAGCAGTTCTTC. Translated, it gives CASSEGQGRRDEQFF.

The chain uses TRBV18 and TRBJ2-1; 11 nucleotides line up with TRBD2. The CDR3 is made up of 16 amino acids. Losses at the gene ends were 1 base for V and 8 bases for J; bases not matched to a gene: 7. Germline V gene data show CDR1 as KGHSH and CDR2 as LQKENI. The CDR3 loop is CASSPRNSGRAHEQFF. DNA for the CDR3: TGTGCCAGCTCACCACGAAATAGCGGGAGGGCCCATGAGCAGTTCTTC.

V usage is TRBV27 and J usage is TRBJ1-4; tentatively, D is TRBD1 (6 bases). Germline V CDR1 and CDR2: MNHEY, SMNVEV (reference sequence). The CDR3 spans 16 residues. With 3 bases removed from V and 5 bases from J, the gap between germline ends came to 16 bases. The CDR3 is CASSLLKTGRNEKLFF. The CDR3 nucleotides are TGTGCCAGCAGTTTGTTAAAGACAGGACGAAATGAAAAACTGTTTTTT.

The rearrangement joins TRBV2 to TRBJ2-5; 7 bases agree with TRBD1. Per the germline V gene, CDR1 is SNHLY and CDR2 is FYNNEI. The CDR3 is made up of 13 amino acids. V was clipped by 6 bases and J by 5 bases; unmatched bases: 6. CDR3 residues: CASSAQGSETQYF. CDR3 sequence (DNA): TGTGCCAGCAGCGCACAGGGGTCTGAGACCCAGTACTTC.

The chain employs TRBV7-9 and TRBJ2-7; 10 positions match TRBD1. J lost 3 bases, V lost 5 bases, and 7 bases had no gene match. The germline V gene has CDR1 SEHNR and CDR2 FQNEAQ (reference sequence). This CDR3 comprises 15 residues. The CDR3 sequence is CASSRGQGEVYEQYF. The CDR3 DNA reads TGTGCCAGCAGCCGTGGACAGGGGGAGGTCTACGAGCAGTACTTC. The complete variable domain, with remaining parts taken from reference TRBV7-9 and TRBJ2-7, reads DTGVSQNPRHKITKRGQNVTFRCDPISEHNRLYWYRQTLGQGPEFLTYFQNEAQLEKSRLLSDRFSAERPKGSFSTLEIQRTEQGDSAMYLCASSRGQGEVYEQYFGPGTRLTVT.

The gene calls are TRBV28 and TRBJ2-4; D ambiguous. The V gene lost 1 base and the J gene lost 4 bases, with 14 bases spanning the gap. The CDR3 is made up of 16 amino acids. Germline V lookup: CDR1 MDHEN, CDR2 SYDVKM. CDR3 region: CASSLLSAASKNIQYF. Written as DNA, the CDR3 is TGTGCCAGCAGTTTATTATCCGCGGCATCGAAAAACATTCAGTACTTC. Together with reference TRBV28 and TRBJ2-4, the CDR3 gives the full variable domain: DVKVTQSSRYLVKRTGEKVFLECVQDMDHENMFWYRQDPGLGLRLIYFSYDVKMKEKGDIPEGYSVSREKKERFSLILESASTNQTSMYLCASSLLSAASKNIQYFGAGTRLSVL.

The chain combines TRBV29-1 with TRBJ2-7; the match to TRBD2 covers 9 bases. Germline loops: CDR1 SQVTM, CDR2 ANQGSEA. The length of the CDR3 is 15 residues. V dropped 2 bases and J dropped 2; count of bases not matched to a gene: 7. In DNA, the CDR3 is TGCAGCGTTGAATCGATTAGCGGGGGAACCTACGAGCAGTACTTC. It is translated as CSVESISGGTYEQYF.